This note documents a single T cell receptor (beta chain) sequence. Its antigen is as yet unknown. The CDR3 is 13 residues long. CDR1 and CDR2 from the germline V gene are WNHNN and SYGVQD (reference sequence). Trimming pared 2 bases from V and 7 bases from J, leaving 12 bases between. The data derive from a study of T cells in localized non-small cell lung cancer. Study-level findings and limits: The appearance of a median approximately 57 of the top 100 tumor clones was seen in adjacent lung. Uninvolved adjacent lung showed peak T cell clonality, exceeding tumor.

Assay: immunoSEQ multiplex PCR; the TCRdb copy retains only in-frame clones and omits some. Of around 96,000 clones in the sample, about nine tenths were seen once. J is TRBJ2-7 and V is TRBV10-1; possibly TRBD2 for D (5 bases). This TCR was sampled from a woman aged 40-70 years with stage II squamous cell lung carcinoma. Sample: PBMCs, taken before any cancer treatment. The CDR3 sequence is CASSELGVGEQYF. CDR3 nucleotides: TGCGCCAGCAGTGAGCTCGGGGTCGGGGAGCAGTACTTC.